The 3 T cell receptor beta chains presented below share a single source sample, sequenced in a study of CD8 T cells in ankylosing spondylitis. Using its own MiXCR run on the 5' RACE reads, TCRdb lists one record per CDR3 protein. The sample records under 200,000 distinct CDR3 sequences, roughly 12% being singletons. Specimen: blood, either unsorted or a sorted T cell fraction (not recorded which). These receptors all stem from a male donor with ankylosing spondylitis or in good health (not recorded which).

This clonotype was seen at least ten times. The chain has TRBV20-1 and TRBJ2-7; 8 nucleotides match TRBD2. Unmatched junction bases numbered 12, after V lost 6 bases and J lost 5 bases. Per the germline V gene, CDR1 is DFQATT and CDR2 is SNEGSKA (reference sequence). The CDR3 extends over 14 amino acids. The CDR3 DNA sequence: TGCAGTGCAAGCAAAGGACTAGCCATCCACGAGCAGTACTTC. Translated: CSASKGLAIHEQYF.

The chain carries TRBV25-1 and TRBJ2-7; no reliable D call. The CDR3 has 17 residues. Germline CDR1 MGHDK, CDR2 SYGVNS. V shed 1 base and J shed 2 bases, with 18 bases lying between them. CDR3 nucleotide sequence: TGTGCCAGCAGTGAATCAGGCAGCCACTTAAGGACCTACGAGCAGTACTTC. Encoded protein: CASSESGSHLRTYEQYF.

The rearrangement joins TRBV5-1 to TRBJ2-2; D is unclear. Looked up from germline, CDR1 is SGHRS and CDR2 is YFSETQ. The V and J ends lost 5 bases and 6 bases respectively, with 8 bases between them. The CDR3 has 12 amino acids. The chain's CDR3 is CASSIGAGELFF. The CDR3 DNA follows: TGCGCCAGCAGTATCGGTGCCGGGGAGCTGTTTTTT.